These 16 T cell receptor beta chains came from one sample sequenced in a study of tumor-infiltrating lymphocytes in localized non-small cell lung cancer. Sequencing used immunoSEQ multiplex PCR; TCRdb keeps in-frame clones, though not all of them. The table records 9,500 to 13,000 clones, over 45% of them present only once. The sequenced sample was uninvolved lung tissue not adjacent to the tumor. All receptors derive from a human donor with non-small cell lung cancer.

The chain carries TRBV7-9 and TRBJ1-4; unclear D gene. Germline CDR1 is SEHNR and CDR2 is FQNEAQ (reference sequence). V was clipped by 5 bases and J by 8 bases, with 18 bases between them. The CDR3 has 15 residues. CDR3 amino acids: CASSGQGGGREKLFF. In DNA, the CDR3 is TGTGCCAGCAGCGGCCAAGGCGGCGGTCGGGAAAAACTGTTTTTT.

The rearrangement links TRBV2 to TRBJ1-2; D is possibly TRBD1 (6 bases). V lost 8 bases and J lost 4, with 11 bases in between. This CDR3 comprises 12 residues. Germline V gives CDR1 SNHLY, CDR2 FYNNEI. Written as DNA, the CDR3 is TGTGCCAGCCGAAGGGACATCTATGGCTACACCTTC. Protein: CASRRDIYGYTF.

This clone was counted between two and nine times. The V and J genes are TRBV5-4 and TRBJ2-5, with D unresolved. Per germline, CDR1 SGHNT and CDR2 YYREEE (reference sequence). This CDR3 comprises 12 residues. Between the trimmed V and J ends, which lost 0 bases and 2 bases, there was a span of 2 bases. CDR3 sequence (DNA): TGTGCCAGCAGCTTGGTTCAAGAGACCCAGTACTTC. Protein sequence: CASSLVQETQYF.

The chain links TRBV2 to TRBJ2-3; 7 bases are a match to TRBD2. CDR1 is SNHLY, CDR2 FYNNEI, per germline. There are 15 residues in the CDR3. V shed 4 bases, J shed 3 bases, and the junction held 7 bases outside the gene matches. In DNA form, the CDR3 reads TGTGCCAGCAGTGCAGCGGGGATCAGGACAGATACGCAGTATTTT. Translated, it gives CASSAAGIRTDTQYF.

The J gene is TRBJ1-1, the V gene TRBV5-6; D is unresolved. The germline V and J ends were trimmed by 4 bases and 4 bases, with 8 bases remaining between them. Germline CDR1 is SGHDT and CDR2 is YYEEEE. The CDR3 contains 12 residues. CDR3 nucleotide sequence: TGTGCCAGCAGCGTTCGGACCACTGAAGCTTTCTTT. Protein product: CASSVRTTEAFF.

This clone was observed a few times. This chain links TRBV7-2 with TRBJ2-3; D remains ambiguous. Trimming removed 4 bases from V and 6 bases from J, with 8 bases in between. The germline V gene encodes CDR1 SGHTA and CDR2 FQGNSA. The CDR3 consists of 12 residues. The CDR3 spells CASSSSRDTQYF. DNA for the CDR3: TGTGCCAGCAGCTCCTCCCGGGATACGCAGTATTTT.

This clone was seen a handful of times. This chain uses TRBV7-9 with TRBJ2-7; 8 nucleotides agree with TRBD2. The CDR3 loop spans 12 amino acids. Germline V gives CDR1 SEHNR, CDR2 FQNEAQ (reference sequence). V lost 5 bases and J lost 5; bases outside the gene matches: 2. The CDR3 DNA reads TGTGCCAGCAGCCGGCGGGGGGACGAGCAGTACTTC. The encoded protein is CASSRRGDEQYF.

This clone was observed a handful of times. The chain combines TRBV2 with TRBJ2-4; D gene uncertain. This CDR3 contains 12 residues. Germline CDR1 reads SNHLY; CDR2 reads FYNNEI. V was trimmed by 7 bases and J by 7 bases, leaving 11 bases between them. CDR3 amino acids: CASKSPGNIQYF. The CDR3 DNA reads TGTGCCAGCAAATCCCCCGGGAACATTCAGTACTTC.

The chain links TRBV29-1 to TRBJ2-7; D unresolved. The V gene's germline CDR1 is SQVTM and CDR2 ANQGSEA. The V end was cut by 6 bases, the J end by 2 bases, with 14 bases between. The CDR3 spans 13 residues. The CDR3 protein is CSVTDGIAYEQYF. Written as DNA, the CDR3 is TGCAGCGTGACGGATGGGATAGCCTACGAGCAGTACTTC.

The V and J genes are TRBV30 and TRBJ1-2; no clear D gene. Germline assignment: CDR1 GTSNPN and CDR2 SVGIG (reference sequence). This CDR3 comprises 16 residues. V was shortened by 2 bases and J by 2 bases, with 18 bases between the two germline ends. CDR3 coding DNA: TGTGCCTGGAGTCCGCCCGAGGGAGGAACAAACTATGGCTACACCTTC. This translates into CAWSPPEGGTNYGYTF.

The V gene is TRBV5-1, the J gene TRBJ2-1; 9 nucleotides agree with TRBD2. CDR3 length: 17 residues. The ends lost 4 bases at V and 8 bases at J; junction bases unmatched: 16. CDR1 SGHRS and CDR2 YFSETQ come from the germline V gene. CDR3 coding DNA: TGCGCCAGCAGCACCCGCGGGGGGGCCATCAAGCCCGATGAGCAGTTCTTC. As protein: CASSTRGGAIKPDEQFF.

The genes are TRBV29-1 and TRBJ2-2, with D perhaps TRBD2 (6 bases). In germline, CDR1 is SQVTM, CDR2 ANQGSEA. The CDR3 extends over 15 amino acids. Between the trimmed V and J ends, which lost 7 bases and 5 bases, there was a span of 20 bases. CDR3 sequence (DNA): TGCAGCGCCGGAGGGTCCGGGGTACTAACCGGGGAGCTGTTTTTT. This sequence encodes CSAGGSGVLTGELFF.

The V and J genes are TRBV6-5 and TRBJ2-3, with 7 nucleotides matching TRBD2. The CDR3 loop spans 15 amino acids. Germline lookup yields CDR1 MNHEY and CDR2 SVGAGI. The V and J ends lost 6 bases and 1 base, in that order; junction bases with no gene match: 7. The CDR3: CASSSTSSGTDTQYF. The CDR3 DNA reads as TGTGCCAGCAGCTCGACTAGCTCTGGCACAGATACGCAGTATTTT.

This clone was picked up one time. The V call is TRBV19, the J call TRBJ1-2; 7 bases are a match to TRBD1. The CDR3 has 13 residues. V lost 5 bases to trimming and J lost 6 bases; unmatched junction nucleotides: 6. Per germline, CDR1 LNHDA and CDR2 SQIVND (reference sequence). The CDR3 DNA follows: TGTGCCAGTAGTCGTGGACAGGAGGATGGCTACACCTTC. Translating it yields CASSRGQEDGYTF.

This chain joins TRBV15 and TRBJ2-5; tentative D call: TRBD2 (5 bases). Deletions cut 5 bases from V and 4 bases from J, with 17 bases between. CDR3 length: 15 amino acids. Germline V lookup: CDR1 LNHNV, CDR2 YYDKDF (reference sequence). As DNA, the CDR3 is TGTGCCACCAGCCCCGAAGCAGCGGCCCGAGAGACCCAGTACTTC. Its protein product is CATSPEAAARETQYF.

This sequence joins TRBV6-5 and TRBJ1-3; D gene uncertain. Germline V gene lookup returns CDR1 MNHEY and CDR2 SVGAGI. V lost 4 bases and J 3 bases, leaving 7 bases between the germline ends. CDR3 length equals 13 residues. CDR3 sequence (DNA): TGTGCCAGCAGTTCCGTAGATGGAAACACCATATATTTT. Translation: CASSSVDGNTIYF.